A single T cell receptor beta chain is shown here with its context. CDR1 is LNHDA, CDR2 SQIVND, per germline (reference sequence). The length of the CDR3 is 15 residues. Trimming shortened V by 10 bases and J by 0 bases, and 18 bases separated the two germline ends. Primers for the PCR totalled 60 Vbeta and 13 Jbeta. Clones were sequenced by immunoSEQ multiplex PCR, and TCRdb holds only the in-frame ones, with some missing. The data show some 170,000 clones, approximately 85% seen once. This specimen comes from a study of cytomegalovirus exposure and HLA in healthy donors. The sequence was collected from a girl aged 2 to 9 in good health and CMV-seropositive. The chain uses TRBV19 and TRBJ1-2; D may be TRBD1 (5 bases). Source material: PBMCs. CDR3 DNA: TGTGCCACGAAGCCCGCGACAGCTACTAACTATGGCTACACCTTC. Amino acids: CATKPATATNYGYTF.